The T cell receptor beta chain under discussion was sequenced for a study of shared clonotypes between healthy human individuals. Study-level information: Those who served as donors were a couple of women and a few men between the ages of 18 and 49.

Sequencing used immunoSEQ multiplex PCR; TCRdb keeps in-frame clones, though not all of them. This sample has fewer than 650,000 clones, with 76% found just once. Per the germline V gene, CDR1 is SGHRS and CDR2 is YFSETQ. The CDR3 loop spans 15 amino acids. V gave up 4 bases and J gave up 6 bases; unmatched junction bases: 13. This clonotype was sampled from a middle-aged woman in good health. Some clones in this sample may be carry-over from other donors' samples. The chain uses TRBV5-1 and TRBJ2-7; 7 positions agree with TRBD2. Sequencing was performed on PBMCs. This chain's CDR3 is CASSPRGAGEGEQYF. CDR3 DNA sequence: TGCGCCAGCAGCCCGCGAGGTGCGGGAGAGGGCGAGCAGTACTTC.